These T cell receptor beta chains were read from a single sample in a study of cytomegalovirus exposure and HLA in healthy donors. Sequencing used immunoSEQ multiplex PCR; TCRdb keeps in-frame clones, though not all of them. The table lists about 160,000 clones, about 80% of them singletons. Source material: PBMCs. All receptors come from a woman aged 45-59 years in good health and CMV-seronegative. The CDR3 runs from the conserved cysteine through the conserved F or W. Rows give clone size only sometimes, using once, few, many, or a class for an expanded clone.

V: TRBV5-4; J: TRBJ1-1; length: 17; size: .; CDR3: CASSLGRDVFSNTEAFF
V: TRBV4-3; J: TRBJ2-1; length: 17; size: .; CDR3: CASSQDPGTGGYNEQFF
V: TRBV7-9; J: TRBJ1-2; length: 17; size: .; CDR3: CASSSTQGPHVRVGYTF
V: TRBV16; J: TRBJ1-5; length: 13; size: .; CDR3: CASSPVSNQPQHF
V: TRBV27; J: TRBJ2-7; length: 15; size: .; CDR3: CASSPGLAGAYEQYF
V: TRBV7-9; J: TRBJ2-5; length: 17; size: .; CDR3: CASSISVGGPSRETQYF
V: TRBV5-1; J: TRBJ1-1; length: 20; size: .; CDR3: CASSLLGGVDEIFMNTEAFF
V: TRBV18; J: TRBJ1-1; length: 12; size: .; CDR3: CASSAPDTGAFF
V: TRBV11-2; J: TRBJ1-2; length: 13; size: .; CDR3: CASSRDTHYGYTF
V: TRBV19; J: TRBJ1-5; length: 16; size: .; CDR3: CASSILKGAVNQPQHF
V: TRBV18; J: TRBJ2-7; length: 15; size: .; CDR3: CASSPGGSPSYEQYF
V: TRBV18; J: TRBJ1-3; length: 17; size: .; CDR3: CASSPPSSDFSGNTIYF
V: TRBV7-8; J: TRBJ1-4; length: 12; size: .; CDR3: CASSAINEKLFF
V: TRBV30; J: TRBJ2-7; length: 16; size: .; CDR3: CAWSVTSRKKLYEQYF
V: TRBV7-3; J: TRBJ1-2; length: 16; size: .; CDR3: CASSYRGGALPHGYTF
V: TRBV7-2; J: .; length: 15; size: once; CDR3: CASRPRHGGPYEQYF
V: TRBV30; J: TRBJ2-2; length: 11; size: once; CDR3: CAWREDGELFF
V: TRBV18; J: TRBJ2-7; length: 12; size: .; CDR3: CASSPRGDEQYF
V: TRBV5-6; J: TRBJ1-2; length: 12; size: .; CDR3: CASSRGGDGYTF
V: TRBV7-9; J: TRBJ2-1; length: 16; size: .; CDR3: CASSLQVLAGTLEQFF
V: TRBV5-4; J: TRBJ2-7; length: 13; size: .; CDR3: CASSGPQGYEQYF
V: TRBV6-5; J: TRBJ1-1; length: 13; size: few; CDR3: CASSYSRGAEAFF
V: TRBV6-6; J: TRBJ1-1; length: 14; size: .; CDR3: CASSQDTLNTEAFF
V: TRBV30; J: TRBJ2-7; length: 13; size: .; CDR3: CAWSVNREYEQYF
V: TRBV29-1; J: TRBJ1-1; length: 17; size: .; CDR3: CSVDFGGTGLPGTEAFF
V: TRBV7-2; J: TRBJ2-3; length: 13; size: .; CDR3: CASNSDSTDTQYF
V: TRBV7-2; J: TRBJ1-3; length: 16; size: .; CDR3: CASSQGGGQAGNTIYF
V: TRBV4-2; J: TRBJ2-1; length: 18; size: .; CDR3: CASSQDWGWAGGDNEQFF
V: TRBV19; J: TRBJ1-2; length: 14; size: .; CDR3: CASSKGTRGAGYTF
V: TRBV19; J: TRBJ1-2; length: 13; size: few; CDR3: CASSHRGDYGYTF
V: TRBV7-4; J: TRBJ1-5; length: 19; size: .; CDR3: CASTLQFGQTEESNQPQHF
V: TRBV4-3; J: TRBJ2-7; length: 16; size: .; CDR3: CASSQVVGGDLYEQYF
V: TRBV28; J: TRBJ1-2; length: 13; size: .; CDR3: CASSFGGNYGYTF
V: TRBV30; J: TRBJ1-5; length: 13; size: .; CDR3: CAWSPGQIQPQHF
V: TRBV2; J: TRBJ2-7; length: 11; size: .; CDR3: CASLNWYEQYF
V: TRBV5-1; J: TRBJ1-1; length: 14; size: .; CDR3: CASSLGQTNTEAFF
V: TRBV5-1; J: TRBJ2-7; length: 14; size: once; CDR3: CASSFGGSGNEQYF
V: TRBV19; J: TRBJ2-5; length: 14; size: .; CDR3: CASSIRAGAETQYF
V: TRBV11-2; J: TRBJ1-3; length: 13; size: .; CDR3: CASSFPQGNTIYF
V: TRBV6-1; J: TRBJ2-7; length: 14; size: .; CDR3: CASRGRDSSYEQYF
V: TRBV27; J: TRBJ2-2; length: 15; size: .; CDR3: CASSFGLPNTGELFF
V: TRBV27; J: TRBJ1-1; length: 16; size: .; CDR3: CASSGPTGGVYTEAFF
V: TRBV5-8; J: TRBJ2-7; length: 14; size: once; CDR3: CASSFTTGSYEQYF
V: TRBV30; J: TRBJ1-2; length: 11; size: .; CDR3: CAWSFGDGYTF
V: TRBV25-1; J: TRBJ2-7; length: 14; size: .; CDR3: CASSESGETYEQYF
V: TRBV7-2; J: TRBJ2-2; length: 15; size: .; CDR3: CASTRLAENTGELFF
V: TRBV18; J: TRBJ2-7; length: 13; size: .; CDR3: CASSRAETYEQYF
V: TRBV28; J: TRBJ1-2; length: 13; size: .; CDR3: CASSLDRQYGYTF
V: TRBV7-2; J: TRBJ2-5; length: 15; size: few; CDR3: CASSLEGGGRETQYF